This passage covers 2 T cell receptor beta chains from one sample sequenced in a study of blood T cell repertoires in COVID-19. Sequenced by immunoSEQ multiplex PCR; TCRdb stores in-frame clones only, minus some. There are fewer than 450,000 clones in the sample; roughly 87% occur only once, and approximately 2% lies in the top ten. Sequenced material: PBMCs or T cells enriched from blood (not recorded which). Receptors originate from a woman aged 40 to 55 with acute COVID-19.

The chain joins TRBV9 to TRBJ2-3; D unresolved. V shed 1 base and J shed 1 base, with 7 bases lying between them. Per the germline V gene, CDR1 is SGDLS and CDR2 is YYNGEE. CDR3 length equals 14 residues. CDR3 in amino acids: CASSVYAGTDTQYF. DNA of the CDR3: TGTGCCAGCAGCGTATATGCAGGCACAGATACGCAGTATTTT.

The CDR3 loop is CASSLVRGGGGTDTQYF. The CDR3 DNA reads as TGTGCCAGCAGCTTGGTCAGAGGCGGGGGGGGCACAGATACGCAGTATTTT. The rearrangement joins TRBV5-5 to TRBJ2-3; 9 nucleotides line up with TRBD2. CDR1 and CDR2 from the germline V gene are SGHKS and YYEKEE (reference sequence). The length of the CDR3 is 17 residues. V gave up 0 bases and J gave up 1 base; unmatched junction bases: 6.